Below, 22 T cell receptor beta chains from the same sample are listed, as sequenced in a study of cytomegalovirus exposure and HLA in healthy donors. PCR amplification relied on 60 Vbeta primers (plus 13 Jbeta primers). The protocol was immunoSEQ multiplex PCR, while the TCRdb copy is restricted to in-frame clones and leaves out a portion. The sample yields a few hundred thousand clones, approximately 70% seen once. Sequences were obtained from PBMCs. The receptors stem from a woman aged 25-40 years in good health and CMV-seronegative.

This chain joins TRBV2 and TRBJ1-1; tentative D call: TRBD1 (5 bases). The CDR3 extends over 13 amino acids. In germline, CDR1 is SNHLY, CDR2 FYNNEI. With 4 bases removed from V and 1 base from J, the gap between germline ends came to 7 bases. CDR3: CASSGQPNTEAFF. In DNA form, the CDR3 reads TGTGCCAGCAGTGGACAGCCGAACACTGAAGCTTTCTTT. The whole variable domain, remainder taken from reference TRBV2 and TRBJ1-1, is EPEVTQTPSHQVTQMGQEVILRCVPISNHLYFYWYRQILGQKVEFLVSFYNNEISEKSEIFDDQFSVERPDGSNFTLKIRSTKLEDSAMYFCASSGQPNTEAFFGQGTRLTVV.

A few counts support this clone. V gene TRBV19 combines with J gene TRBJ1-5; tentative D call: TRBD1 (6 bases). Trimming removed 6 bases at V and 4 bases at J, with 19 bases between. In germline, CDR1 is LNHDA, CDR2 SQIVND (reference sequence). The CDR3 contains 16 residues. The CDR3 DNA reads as TGTGCCAGTAGCCGGGGGGGGGCTCCCCCTAATCAGCCCCAGCATTTT. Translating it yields CASSRGGAPPNQPQHF.

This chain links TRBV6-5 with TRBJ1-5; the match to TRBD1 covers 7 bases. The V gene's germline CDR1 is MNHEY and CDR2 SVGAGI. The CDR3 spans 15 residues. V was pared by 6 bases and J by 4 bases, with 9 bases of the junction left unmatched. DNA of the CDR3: TGTGCCAGCAGCGCAGGGGGGATAGGAAATCAGCCCCAGCATTTT. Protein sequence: CASSAGGIGNQPQHF.

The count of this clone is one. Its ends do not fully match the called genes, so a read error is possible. The CDR3 nucleotides are TGCGGCGTGGGGGCCGGGACGAGCCGCTATGGCTACACCTTC. Translating gives CGVGAGTSRYGYTF. The V call is TRBV29-1, the J call TRBJ1-2; D is possibly TRBD1 (6 bases). The CDR3 contains 14 residues. Germline V gene data show CDR1 as SQVTM and CDR2 as ANQGSEA.

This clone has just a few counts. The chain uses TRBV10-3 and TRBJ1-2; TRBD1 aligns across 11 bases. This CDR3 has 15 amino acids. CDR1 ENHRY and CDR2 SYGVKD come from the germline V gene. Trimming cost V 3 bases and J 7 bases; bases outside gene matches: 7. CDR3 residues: CAISDLGTGGGGYTF. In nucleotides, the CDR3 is TGTGCCATCAGTGACCTAGGGACAGGGGGTGGTGGCTACACCTTC.

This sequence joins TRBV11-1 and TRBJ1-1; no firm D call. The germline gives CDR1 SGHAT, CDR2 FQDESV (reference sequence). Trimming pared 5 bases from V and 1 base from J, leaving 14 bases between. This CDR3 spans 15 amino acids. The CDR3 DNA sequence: TGTGCCAGCAGCCAAGGTCCAGGCAGGAACACTGAAGCTTTCTTT. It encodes CASSQGPGRNTEAFF.

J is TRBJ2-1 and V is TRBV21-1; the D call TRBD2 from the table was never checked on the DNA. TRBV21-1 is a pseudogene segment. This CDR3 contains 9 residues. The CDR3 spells CASPGVQFF. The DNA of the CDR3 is TGTGCCAGTCCCGGAGTGCAGTTCTTC.

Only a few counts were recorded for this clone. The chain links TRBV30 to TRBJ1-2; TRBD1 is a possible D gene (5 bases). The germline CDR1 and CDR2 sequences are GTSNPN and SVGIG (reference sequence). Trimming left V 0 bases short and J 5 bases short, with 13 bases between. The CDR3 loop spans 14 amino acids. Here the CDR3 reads CAWSVSWGGYGYTF. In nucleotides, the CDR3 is TGTGCCTGGAGTGTATCGTGGGGGGGTTATGGCTACACCTTC.

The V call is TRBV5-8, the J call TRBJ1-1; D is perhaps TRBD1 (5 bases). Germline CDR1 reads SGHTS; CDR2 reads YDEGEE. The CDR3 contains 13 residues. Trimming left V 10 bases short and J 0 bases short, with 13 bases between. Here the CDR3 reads CAGLQEMNTEAFF. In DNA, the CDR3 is TGTGCCGGGTTACAGGAGATGAACACTGAAGCTTTCTTT.

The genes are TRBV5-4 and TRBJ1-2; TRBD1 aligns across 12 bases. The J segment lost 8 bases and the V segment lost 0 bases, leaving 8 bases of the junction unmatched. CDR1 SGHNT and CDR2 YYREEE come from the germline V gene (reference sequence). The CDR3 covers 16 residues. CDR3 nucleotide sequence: TGTGCCAGCAGCTTGGTGGGGACAGGGGGCTTGGGCGGCTACACCTTC. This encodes CASSLVGTGGLGGYTF.

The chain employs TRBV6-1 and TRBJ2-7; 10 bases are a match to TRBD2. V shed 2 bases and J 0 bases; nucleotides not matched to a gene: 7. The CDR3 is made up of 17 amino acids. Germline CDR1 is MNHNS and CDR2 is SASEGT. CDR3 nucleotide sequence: TGTGCCAGCAGTGAAATTCTAGCGGGAGCAAGCTCCTACGAGCAGTACTTC. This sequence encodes CASSEILAGASSYEQYF.

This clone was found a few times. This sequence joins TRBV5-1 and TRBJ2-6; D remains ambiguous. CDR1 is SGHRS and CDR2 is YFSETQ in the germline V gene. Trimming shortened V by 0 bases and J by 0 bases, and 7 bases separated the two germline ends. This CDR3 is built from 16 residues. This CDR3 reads CASSLDKLSGANVLTF. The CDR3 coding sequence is TGCGCCAGCAGCTTGGATAAGCTCTCTGGGGCCAACGTCCTGACTTTC.

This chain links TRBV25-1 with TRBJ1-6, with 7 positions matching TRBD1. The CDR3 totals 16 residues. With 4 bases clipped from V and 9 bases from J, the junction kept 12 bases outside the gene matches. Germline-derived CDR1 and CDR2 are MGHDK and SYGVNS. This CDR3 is CASSVGQASSGSPLHF. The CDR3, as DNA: TGTGCCAGCAGTGTCGGACAGGCTTCATCTGGTTCACCCCTCCACTTT.

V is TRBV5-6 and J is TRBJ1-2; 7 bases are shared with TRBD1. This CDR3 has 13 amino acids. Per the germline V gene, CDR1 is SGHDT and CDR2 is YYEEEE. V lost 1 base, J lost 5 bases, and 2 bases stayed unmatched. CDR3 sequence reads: CASSLYRGYGYTF. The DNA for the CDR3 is TGTGCCAGCAGCTTGTACAGGGGATATGGCTACACCTTC. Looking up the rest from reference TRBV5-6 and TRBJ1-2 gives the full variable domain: DAGVTQSPTHLIKTRGQQVTLRCSPKSGHDTVSWYQQALGQGPQFIFQYYEEEERQRGNFPDRFSGHQFPNYSSELNVNALLLGDSALYLCASSLYRGYGYTFGSGTRLTVV.

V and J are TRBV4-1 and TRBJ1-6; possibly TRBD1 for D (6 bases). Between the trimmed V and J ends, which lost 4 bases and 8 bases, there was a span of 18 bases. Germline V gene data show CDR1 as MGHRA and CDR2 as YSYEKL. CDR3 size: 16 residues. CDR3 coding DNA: TGCGCCAGCAGCCCCATGGGCGCAGGGGTTGATTCACCCCTCCACTTT. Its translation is CASSPMGAGVDSPLHF.

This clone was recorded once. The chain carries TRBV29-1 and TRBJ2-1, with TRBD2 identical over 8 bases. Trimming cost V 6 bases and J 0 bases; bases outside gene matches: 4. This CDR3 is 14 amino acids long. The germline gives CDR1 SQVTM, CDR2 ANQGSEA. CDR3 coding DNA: TGCAGCGTAGAAAGCGGGAGCTCCTACAATGAGCAGTTCTTC. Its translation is CSVESGSSYNEQFF.

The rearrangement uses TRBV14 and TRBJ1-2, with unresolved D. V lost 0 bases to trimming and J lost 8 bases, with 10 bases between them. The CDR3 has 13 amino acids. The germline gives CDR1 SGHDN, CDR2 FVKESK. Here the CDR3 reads CASSQDYGGGYTF. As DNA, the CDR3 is TGTGCCAGCAGCCAAGATTATGGAGGGGGCTACACCTTC.

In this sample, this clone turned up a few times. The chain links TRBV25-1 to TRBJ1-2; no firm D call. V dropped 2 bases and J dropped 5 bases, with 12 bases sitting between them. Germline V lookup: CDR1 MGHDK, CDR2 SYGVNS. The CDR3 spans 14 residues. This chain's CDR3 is CASSEPGRLYGYTF. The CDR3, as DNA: TGTGCCAGCAGTGAACCGGGGAGGTTATATGGCTACACCTTC.

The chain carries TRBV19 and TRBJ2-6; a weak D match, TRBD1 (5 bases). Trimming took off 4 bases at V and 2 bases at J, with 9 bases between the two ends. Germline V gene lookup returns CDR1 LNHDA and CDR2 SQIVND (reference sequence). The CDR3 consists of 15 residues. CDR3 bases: TGTGCCAGTAGTACGTCAGGGACTGGGGCCAACGTCCTGACTTTC. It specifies CASSTSGTGANVLTF.

Here the CDR3 reads CASRPKGREIQYF. CDR3 bases: TGTGCCAGTAGGCCCAAGGGGCGGGAGATTCAGTACTTC. The chain has TRBV19 and TRBJ2-4, with 7 bases identical to TRBD2. Germline V gene lookup returns CDR1 LNHDA and CDR2 SQIVND (reference sequence). The CDR3 extends over 13 amino acids. J gave up 10 bases and V 6 bases, and 9 bases lay outside the gene matches.

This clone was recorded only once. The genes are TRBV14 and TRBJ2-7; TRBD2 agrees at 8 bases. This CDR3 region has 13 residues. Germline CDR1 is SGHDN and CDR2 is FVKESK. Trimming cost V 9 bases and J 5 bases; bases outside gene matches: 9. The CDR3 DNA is TGTGCCAGTAAGGCCGGGACTAGGAACGAGCAGTACTTC. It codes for CASKAGTRNEQYF.

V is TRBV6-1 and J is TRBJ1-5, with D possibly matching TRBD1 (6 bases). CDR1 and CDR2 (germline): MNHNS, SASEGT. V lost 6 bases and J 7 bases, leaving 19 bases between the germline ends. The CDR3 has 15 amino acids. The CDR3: CASRSGAGPQQPQHF. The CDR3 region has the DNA TGTGCCAGCAGATCAGGGGCAGGACCTCAACAGCCCCAGCATTTT.